This entry concerns a single T cell receptor beta chain. No antigen is known for it. The read gets to within 3 residues of the CDR3 end, and the germline J gene fills in the rest. Using the immunoSEQ assay, multiplex PCR amplified TCR beta CDR3 regions from an average of approximately 1.1 ug of genomic DNA per sample. To correct primer bias, the assay used a complete synthetic TCR repertoire to set an amplification baseline. Amplicons were sequenced on the Illumina platform. The paper's data handling went like this. Error correction of the sequences involved clustering with frequency ratios plus a modified nearest-neighbor algorithm, after which the sequences were analyzed in the immunoSEQ Analyzer using IMGT gene definitions. At each rarefaction depth, TCR richness and evenness were averaged across 20 rarefaction repeats, and samples with fewer sequences than that depth were excluded. Wilcoxon rank sum tests with FDR correction were used to compare V, D and J gene relative abundances between the groups. In the blinded duplicates, the intraclass correlation was 90% to 97% for TCR richness and averaged about 80% across 66 gene segments. This is the immuneACCESS table as TCRdb keeps it, with only in-frame sequences that have V and J called. A part of the clones is gone; compared with another copy, unresolved V genes explain less than half, and the rest is unexplained. That table is the source of V, J and clone size, and D and trimming were worked out from the DNA. In this sample's table one finds 40,000 to 60,000 clones. The ten largest make up approximately 0.98% of the sample.

There are 15 amino acids in the CDR3, from cysteine to phenylalanine inclusive. Of the CDR3's DNA, 36 bases were read; they are in frame from base 1. Trimming leaves V shorter by 6 bases and J shorter by 4 bases, with the junction holding 13 bases beyond the gene matches. CDR1 and CDR2, per the germline V gene (reference sequence), are DFQATT and SNEGSKA. This specimen belongs to a study of T cells in women clearing cervical HPV infection (dated by TCRdb to 2017 to 2018). Regarding the complete study: The cases were roughly 23 women with histologically confirmed HPV16-related CIN3 or worse, and 2 of those women had invasive cancers. As quality controls, five blinded duplicates were added to each group, bringing the total to approximately 60 samples made up of about 50 participants and about ten replicates. A median age of approximately 30 years was observed in cases versus 38 to 45 in controls, and no significant differences in baseline characteristics were found. The 20 to 25 controls were women who cleared a single incident HPV16 infection within 12 months without developing precancer or cancer. Case blood was taken at the visit when the lesion was first identified, whereas control blood was taken when infection was no longer detected. The exploratory proof-of-principle case-control study was nested within the Guanacaste HPV Natural History Study in Costa Rica and compared TCR repertoires across cervical HPV16 outcomes. For cases, the median interval between lesion detection and blood sampling was roughly 150 days, with an interquartile range of about 85 to 210 days. HLA typing was available for only a few women, so HLA type could not be excluded as a confounder. Cases and controls were matched on year of sample collection and on age within five years. The parent cohort enrolled roughly 9,400 women aged 18 or older in Guanacaste, Costa Rica, in about 1993 to 1995 and followed the women for seven years. The paper as a whole reports these results and caveats: CIN3+ cases had significantly higher TCR repertoire richness than controls across sequencing depths, but evenness did not differ between the groups. Because T-cell numbers per sample were unknown, differences in richness could reflect varying T-cell content rather than repertoire biology. Because of the cross-sectional design, the study could not determine whether the associations came before infection or resulted from infection, and neither effector/memory subsets nor HPV-specific T cells were isolated. Random forest classifiers that combined richness and V gene abundances separated cases from controls with an estimated AUC of 0.83. Lower TRBV6-7 relative abundance was observed in cases than in controls (roughly 0.12% versus 0.15%; Bonferroni P = 0.0008).

Every participant had a single incident cervical HPV16 infection, and women with prevalent HPV16 infections were excluded. Cervical HPV DNA was detected with MY09/MY11 PCR, and genotyping was done with dot-blot hybridization. Fifteen mL of heparinized blood was centrifuged, after which the buffy coat was aliquoted, frozen at -30 degrees C, and then stored at -80 degrees C. QIAGEN kits were used to extract genomic DNA from the buffy coat specimens. Sequenced: blood buffy coat. The TCR was taken from a woman between 18 and 75 years old with a cervical HPV16 infection that either progressed to CIN3+ or cleared (not recorded which). The rearrangement combines TRBV20-1 with TRBJ2-5, with 8 central nucleotides matching TRBD2. CDR3 DNA (partial): TGCAGTGCCACAACCTCGGGGGGGCCCGTAGAGACC. This sequence encodes CSATTSGGPVET. In full, the CDR3 is CSATTSGGPVETQYF.